Shown below are 13 T cell receptor beta chains from a single sample sequenced in a study of early stage breast cancer tumors. Here immunoSEQ multiplex PCR was the method, and the copy in TCRdb shows in-frame clones only, minus some. The top ten clones hold roughly a quarter of a sample with about 20,000 clones, about three quarters of them seen once. The sample consisted of blood. These receptors came from a person aged 55 to 75 with breast cancer.

This sequence joins TRBV5-1 and TRBJ1-1; D gene unclear. The V gene's germline CDR1 is SGHRS and CDR2 YFSETQ. The CDR3 totals 13 residues. V dropped 2 bases and J dropped 4 bases, with 9 bases sitting between them. This CDR3 is CASSFRTATEAFF. As DNA, the CDR3 is TGCGCCAGCAGCTTTAGAACAGCCACTGAAGCTTTCTTT.

The V gene is TRBV2, the J gene TRBJ1-6; possible D gene TRBD1, 6 bases. The CDR3 covers 15 residues. Trimming left V 1 base short and J 9 bases short, with 13 bases between. Per the germline V gene, CDR1 is SNHLY and CDR2 is FYNNEI. The CDR3 here is CASSEGQAGASPLHF. The CDR3 DNA sequence: TGTGCCAGCAGTGAAGGACAGGCGGGTGCTTCACCCCTCCACTTT.

The chain couples TRBV15 to TRBJ2-7; 7 bases are a match to TRBD2. The CDR3 has 15 amino acids. With V trimmed by 5 bases and J by 0 bases, 7 bases remained unmatched. Germline V gene data show CDR1 as LNHNV and CDR2 as YYDKDF (reference sequence). The CDR3 loop is CATSGASGYSYEQYF. CDR3 DNA sequence: TGTGCCACCAGCGGGGCTAGCGGATACTCCTACGAGCAGTACTTC.

This chain connects TRBV19 to TRBJ2-7; no definite D call. V was shortened by 1 base and J by 0 bases, with 10 bases between the two germline ends. The CDR3 is 15 residues long. In germline, CDR1 is LNHDA, CDR2 SQIVND (reference sequence). The CDR3, as DNA: TGTGCCAGTAGTATAGCCAGATTCCTCTCCTACGAGCAGTACTTC. Its protein product is CASSIARFLSYEQYF.

The chain carries TRBV11-3 and TRBJ2-3; D is uncertain. The length of the CDR3 is 13 residues. Germline V lookup: CDR1 SGHNT, CDR2 YENEEA. Between the trimmed V and J ends, which lost 5 bases and 3 bases, there was a span of 9 bases. The CDR3 reads CASSTRTTDTQYF. The CDR3 DNA is TGTGCCAGCAGCACCCGGACGACAGATACGCAGTATTTT.

This clone was detected only a few times. The same CDR3 arises from other DNA sequences in this sample as well. V and J are TRBV5-4 and TRBJ2-5; 7 bases are a match to TRBD2. The CDR3 sequence is 15 residues long. The germline V gene encodes CDR1 SGHNT and CDR2 YYREEE (reference sequence). V lost 0 bases, J lost 5 bases, and 7 bases stayed unmatched. The CDR3 bases are TGTGCCAGCAGCTTGGTATTAGCGGGTACGGAGACCCAGTACTTC. Translating it yields CASSLVLAGTETQYF. Drawing the rest from reference TRBV5-4 and TRBJ2-5, the complete variable domain is ETGVTQSPTHLIKTRGQQVTLRCSSQSGHNTVSWYQQALGQGPQFIFQYYREEENGRGNFPPRFSGLQFPNYSSELNVNALELDDSALYLCASSLVLAGTETQYFGPGTRLLVL.

The sample holds a few counts of this clone. The gene calls are TRBV11-3 and TRBJ1-1; D is possibly TRBD1 (6 bases). V lost 5 bases to trimming and J lost 2 bases, with 18 bases between them. Germline loops: CDR1 SGHNT, CDR2 YENEEA. The CDR3 length is 16 residues. DNA of the CDR3: TGTGCCAGCAGCCGCGGACGGCAACAGGGTAACACTGAAGCTTTCTTT. It specifies CASSRGRQQGNTEAFF.

The rearrangement joins TRBV5-1 to TRBJ2-7; 11 bases align to TRBD1. V shed 0 bases and J 5 bases; nucleotides not matched to a gene: 4. This CDR3 comprises 15 residues. Looked up from germline, CDR1 is SGHRS and CDR2 is YFSETQ. The chain's CDR3 is CASSLGTGGGHEQYF. The CDR3 DNA is TGCGCCAGCAGCTTGGGGACAGGGGGCGGGCACGAGCAGTACTTC.

The chain has TRBV5-1 and TRBJ2-7; perhaps TRBD1 as D (5 bases). Deletions cut 0 bases from V and 4 bases from J, with 11 bases between. Per the germline V gene, CDR1 is SGHRS and CDR2 is YFSETQ. The CDR3 length is 14 residues. CDR3 sequence (DNA): TGCGCCAGCAGCTTGGATCAGGGTTTTTACGAGCAGTACTTC. Translated, it gives CASSLDQGFYEQYF.

The chain is built from TRBV4-1 and TRBJ1-4, with TRBD1 identical over 7 bases. Unmatched junction bases numbered 9, after V lost 4 bases and J lost 4 bases. The CDR3 length is 16 residues. Germline V gene sequence: CDR1 MGHRA, CDR2 YSYEKL. CDR3 residues: CASSRQGQGGNEKLFF. In DNA form, the CDR3 reads TGCGCCAGCAGCCGGCAGGGTCAGGGGGGTAATGAAAAACTGTTTTTT.

V and J are TRBV9 and TRBJ2-5, with 8 bases matching TRBD1. V gave up 2 bases and J gave up 5 bases; unmatched junction bases: 11. CDR1 and CDR2 from the germline V gene are SGDLS and YYNGEE. The CDR3 has 16 amino acids. The CDR3 reads CASSVRNGQGRETQYF. Here the CDR3 DNA reads TGTGCCAGCAGCGTCAGAAACGGACAGGGAAGGGAGACCCAGTACTTC. The whole variable domain, remainder taken from reference TRBV9 and TRBJ2-5, is DSGVTQTPKHLITATGQRVTLRCSPRSGDLSVYWYQQSLDQGLQFLIQYYNGEERAKGNILERFSAQQFPDLHSELNLSSLELGDSALYFCASSVRNGQGRETQYFGPGTRLLVL.

This clone was observed once. The chain links TRBV7-3 to TRBJ2-1, with a possible D match to TRBD2 (6 bases). V dropped 5 bases and J dropped 2 bases, with 16 bases sitting between them. Germline CDR1 reads SGHTA; CDR2 reads FQGTGA. There are 16 residues in the CDR3. The CDR3 reads CASSPIGSGPYNEQFF. CDR3 in DNA: TGTGCCAGCAGCCCGATAGGTAGCGGACCCTACAATGAGCAGTTCTTC.

This chain links TRBV10-3 with TRBJ1-4; D is uncertain. Trimming cost V 0 bases and J 7 bases, with 3 bases left between them. The CDR3 has 12 amino acids. Germline CDR1 ENHRY, CDR2 SYGVKD. The CDR3 spells CAISESREKLFF. CDR3 nucleotide sequence: TGTGCCATCAGTGAGTCTCGTGAAAAACTGTTTTTT.